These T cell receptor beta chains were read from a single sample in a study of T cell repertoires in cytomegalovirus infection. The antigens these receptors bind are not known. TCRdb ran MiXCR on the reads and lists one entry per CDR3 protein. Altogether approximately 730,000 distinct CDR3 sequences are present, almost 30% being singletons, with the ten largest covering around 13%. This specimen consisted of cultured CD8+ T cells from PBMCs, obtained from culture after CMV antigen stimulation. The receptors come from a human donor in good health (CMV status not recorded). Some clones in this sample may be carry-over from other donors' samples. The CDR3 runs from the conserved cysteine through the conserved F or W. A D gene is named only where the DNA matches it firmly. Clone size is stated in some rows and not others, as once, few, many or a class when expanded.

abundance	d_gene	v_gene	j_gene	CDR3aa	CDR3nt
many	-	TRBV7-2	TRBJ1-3	CASSLVPPGGNTIYF	TGTGCCAGCAGCTTAGTACCCCCGGGTGGAAACACCATATATTTT
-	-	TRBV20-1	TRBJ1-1	CSEASGNTEAFF	TGCAGTGAGGCTTCAGGGAACACTGAAGCTTTCTTT
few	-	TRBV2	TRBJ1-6	CASSEDGSYNSPLHF	TGTGCCAGCAGTGAAGACGGTTCCTATAATTCACCCCTCCACTTT
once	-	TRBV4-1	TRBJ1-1	CASSESAEAFF	TGCGCCAGCAGCGAAAGTGCTGAAGCTTTCTTT
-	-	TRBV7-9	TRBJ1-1	CASSLGSGAFF	TGTGCCAGCAGCCTTGGCTCGGGGGCTTTCTTT
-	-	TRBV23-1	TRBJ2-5	CASSQERRDQETQYF	TGCGCCAGCAGTCAAGAGCGCAGAGACCAAGAGACCCAGTACTTC
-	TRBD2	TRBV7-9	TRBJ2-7	CASSTRGVPSYEQYF	TGTGCCAGCAGCACCCGGGGGGTTCCCTCCTACGAGCAGTACTTC
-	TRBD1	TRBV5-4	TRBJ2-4	CASSLVGTGVAKNIQYF	TGTGCCAGCAGCTTGGTCGGGACAGGGGTAGCCAAAAACATTCAGTACTTC
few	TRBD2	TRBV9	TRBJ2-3	CASSVVSGGSTDTQYF	TGTGCCAGCAGCGTAGTTAGCGGGGGTAGCACAGATACGCAGTATTTT
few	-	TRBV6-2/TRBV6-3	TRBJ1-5	CASGQGSVQPQHF	TGTGCCAGCGGGCAGGGGTCCGTTCAGCCCCAGCATTTT
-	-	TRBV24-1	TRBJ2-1	CATSDLREQFF	TGTGCCACCAGTGATTTGCGGGAGCAGTTCTTC
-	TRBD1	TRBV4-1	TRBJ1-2	CASSVPGGSNYGYTF	TGCGCCAGCAGCGTGCCAGGGGGCTCTAACTATGGCTACACCTTC
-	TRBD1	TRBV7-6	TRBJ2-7	CASSFSQGGEQYF	TGTGCCAGCAGCTTTTCACAGGGGGGAGAGCAGTACTTC
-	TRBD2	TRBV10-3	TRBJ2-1	CAISDSSGGHNEQFF	TGTGCCATCAGTGACTCTAGCGGGGGCCACAATGAGCAGTTCTTC
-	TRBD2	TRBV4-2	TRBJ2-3	CASSQDLGLAGGYQDTQYF	TGTGCCAGCAGCCAAGACCTCGGACTAGCGGGGGGGTACCAGGATACGCAGTATTTT
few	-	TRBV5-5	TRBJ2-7	CASSLGASSPGEQYF	TGTGCCAGCAGCTTGGGGGCCAGTTCCCCTGGCGAGCAGTACTTC
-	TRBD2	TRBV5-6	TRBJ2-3	CASSLLAGGFSTDTQYF	TGTGCCAGCAGCTTGCTAGCGGGGGGTTTCAGCACAGATACGCAGTATTTT
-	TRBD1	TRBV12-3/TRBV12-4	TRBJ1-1	CASSSHPTRTGTMNTEAFF	TGTGCCAGCAGTTCACACCCCACTCGGACAGGGACCATGAACACTGAAGCTTTCTTT
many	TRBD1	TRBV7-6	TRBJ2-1	CASSPGTGGVNEQFF	TGTGCCAGCAGCCCCGGGACAGGGGGAGTGAATGAGCAGTTCTTC
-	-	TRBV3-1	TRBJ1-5	CASSPDPGLNNQPQHF	TGTGCCAGCAGCCCCGATCCGGGGCTAAACAATCAGCCCCAGCATTTT
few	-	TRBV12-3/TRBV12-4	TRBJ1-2	CASSSRPIYGYTF	TGTGCCAGCAGCTCCCGGCCTATCTATGGCTACACCTTC
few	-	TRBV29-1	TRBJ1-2	CSVASSEGYGYTF	TGCAGCGTTGCCTCTTCGGAGGGCTATGGCTACACCTTC
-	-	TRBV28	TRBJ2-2	CASSLWSGWNTGELFF	TGTGCCAGCAGTTTATGGTCCGGGTGGAACACCGGGGAGCTGTTTTTT
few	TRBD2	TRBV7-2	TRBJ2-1	CASSARGVNEQFF	TGTGCCAGCAGCGCCCGGGGGGTCAATGAGCAGTTCTTC
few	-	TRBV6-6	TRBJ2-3	CASSSTSFRGYSTDTQYF	TGTGCCAGCAGTTCGACTAGTTTTCGGGGGTATAGCACAGATACGCAGTATTTT
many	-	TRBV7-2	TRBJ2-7	CASSLNRDDEQYF	TGTGCCAGCAGCTTAAACAGGGACGACGAGCAGTACTTC
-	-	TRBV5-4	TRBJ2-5	CASSLRLERRWETQYF	TGTGCCAGCAGCTTGCGTCTCGAAAGGCGTTGGGAGACCCAGTACTTC
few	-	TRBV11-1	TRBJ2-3	CASSYGGPKTDTQYF	TGTGCCAGCAGCTACGGGGGGCCCAAGACAGATACGCAGTATTTT
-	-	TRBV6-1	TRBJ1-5	CASSEMLADSNQPQHF	TGTGCCAGCAGTGAAATGTTGGCAGATAGCAATCAGCCCCAGCATTTT
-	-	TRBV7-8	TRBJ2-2	CASSRRATGELFF	TGTGCCAGCAGCCGCAGGGCCACCGGGGAGCTGTTTTTT
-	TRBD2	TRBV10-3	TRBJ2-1	CAISEGGGSYNEQFF	TGTGCCATCAGTGAGGGGGGGGGCTCCTACAATGAGCAGTTCTTC
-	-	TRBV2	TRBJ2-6	CASRRPGPSSGANVLTF	TGTGCCAGCAGGCGGCCAGGGCCATCCTCTGGGGCCAACGTCCTGACTTTC
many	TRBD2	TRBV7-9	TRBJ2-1	CASTSLSGGKTYNEQFF	TGTGCCAGCACCTCACTCAGCGGGGGGAAAACCTACAATGAGCAGTTCTTC
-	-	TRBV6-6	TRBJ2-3	CASSYFYLGHRGTDTQYF	TGTGCCAGCAGTTATTTCTACCTGGGCCATAGGGGCACAGATACGCAGTATTTT
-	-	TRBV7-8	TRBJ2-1	CATQEEQGFDEQFF	TGTGCCACCCAAGAAGAACAGGGTTTTGATGAGCAGTTCTTC
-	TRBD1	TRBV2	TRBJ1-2	CASSDPGQGRAGLGGYTF	TGTGCCAGCAGTGACCCGGGACAGGGAAGGGCGGGCTTGGGAGGCTACACCTTC
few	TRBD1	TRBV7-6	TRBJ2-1	CASIGTGTLTTYNEQFF	TGTGCCAGCATAGGGACAGGGACCCTTACGACCTACAATGAGCAGTTCTTC
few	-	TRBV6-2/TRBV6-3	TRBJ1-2	CASTSRTRKESVFGYTF	TGTGCCAGCACCTCTAGGACACGTAAGGAATCGGTATTTGGCTACACCTTC
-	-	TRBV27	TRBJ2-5	CASSSRTPLTGETQYF	TGTGCCAGCAGTTCCCGGACCCCACTCACGGGAGAGACCCAGTACTTC
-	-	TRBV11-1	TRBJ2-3	CASSLESGGTYTDTQYF	TGTGCCAGCAGCTTAGAATCTGGAGGGACCTACACAGATACGCAGTATTTT
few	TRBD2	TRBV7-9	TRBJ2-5	CASSVGRETQYF	TGTGCCAGCAGCGTCGGGAGGGAGACCCAGTACTTC
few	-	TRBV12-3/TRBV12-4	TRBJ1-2	CASSLVGENYGYTF	TGTGCCAGCAGTTTAGTCGGGGAGAACTATGGCTACACCTTC
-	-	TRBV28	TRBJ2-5	CASSLSTGQQETQYF	TGTGCCAGCAGTTTGAGTACAGGGCAACAAGAGACCCAGTACTTC
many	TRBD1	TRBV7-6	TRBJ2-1	CASSSRQGSYNEQFF	TGTGCCAGCAGCTCCAGACAGGGGTCCTACAATGAGCAGTTCTTC
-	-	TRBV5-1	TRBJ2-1	CASSFLGGFYNEQFF	TGCGCCAGCAGCTTCCTAGGGGGGTTTTACAATGAGCAGTTCTTC
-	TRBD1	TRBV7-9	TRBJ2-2	CASSEGQGHGELFF	TGTGCCAGCAGCGAGGGACAGGGGCACGGGGAGCTGTTTTTT
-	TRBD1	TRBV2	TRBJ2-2	CARGRTGGTNTGELFF	TGTGCCAGAGGGAGGACAGGGGGCACGAACACCGGGGAGCTGTTTTTT
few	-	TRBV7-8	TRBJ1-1	CASSLGGQFYTEAFF	TGTGCCAGCAGCTTGGGAGGACAGTTCTACACTGAAGCTTTCTTT
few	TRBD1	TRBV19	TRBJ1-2	CASSAPGQSYGYTF	TGTGCCAGTAGCGCCCCGGGACAGAGCTATGGCTACACCTTC